These T cell receptor beta chains were read from a single sample in a study of cytomegalovirus exposure and HLA in healthy donors. The repertoire was sequenced with immunoSEQ multiplex PCR; TCRdb's copy has only in-frame clones and lacks some. This table holds about 93,000 clones, 65% to 85% found once. The sequenced sample was PBMCs. Source of these receptors: a man between 45 and 60 years old in good health and CMV-seronegative. CDR3s include the opening cysteine and the closing phenylalanine or tryptophan. D genes are given only for firm matches. For some rows the clone size is stated as once, few or many, or as a class when expanded; others skip it.

J gene: TRBJ2-7
D gene: -
V gene: TRBV4-1
clone size: -
CDR3 length: 15
CDR3 protein: CASSPVSSASYEQYF
CDR3 DNA: TGCGCCAGCAGCCCCGTGAGTAGCGCGTCTTACGAGCAGTACTTC

J gene: TRBJ2-3
D gene: -
V gene: TRBV5-1
clone size: -
CDR3 length: 13
CDR3 protein: CASSSLSRDTQYF
CDR3 DNA: TGCGCCAGCAGCTCCCTATCCCGTGATACGCAGTATTTT

J gene: TRBJ2-1
D gene: TRBD2
V gene: TRBV28
clone size: -
CDR3 length: 17
CDR3 protein: CASSTGLAGRLSDEQFF
CDR3 DNA: TGTGCCAGCAGTACCGGACTAGCGGGAAGGCTCTCCGATGAGCAGTTCTTC

J gene: TRBJ1-1
D gene: -
V gene: TRBV7-9
clone size: -
CDR3 length: 11
CDR3 protein: CASSFGGEAFF
CDR3 DNA: TGTGCCAGCAGCTTCGGGGGTGAAGCTTTCTTT

J gene: TRBJ1-4
D gene: TRBD1
V gene: TRBV9
clone size: -
CDR3 length: 15
CDR3 protein: CASSVRTGGGEKLFF
CDR3 DNA: TGTGCCAGCAGCGTTCGGACAGGGGGAGGCGAAAAACTGTTTTTT

J gene: TRBJ2-1
D gene: TRBD1
V gene: TRBV5-4
clone size: -
CDR3 length: 12
CDR3 protein: CASSSGGPEQFF
CDR3 DNA: TGTGCCAGCAGCTCAGGGGGCCCAGAGCAGTTCTTC

J gene: TRBJ2-3
D gene: -
V gene: TRBV7-8
clone size: once
CDR3 length: 13
CDR3 protein: CASSLAYTDTQYF
CDR3 DNA: TGTGCCAGCAGCTTAGCCTACACAGATACGCAGTATTTT

J gene: TRBJ2-7
D gene: -
V gene: TRBV5-1
clone size: -
CDR3 length: 16
CDR3 protein: CASRPFIERGAYEQYF
CDR3 DNA: TGCGCCAGCAGGCCCTTTATTGAACGGGGTGCCTACGAGCAGTACTTC

J gene: TRBJ2-7
D gene: -
V gene: TRBV6-1
clone size: -
CDR3 length: 13
CDR3 protein: CASRRSTSNEQYF
CDR3 DNA: TGTGCCAGCAGACGCTCGACTAGTAACGAGCAGTACTTC

J gene: TRBJ2-7
D gene: TRBD1
V gene: TRBV19
clone size: -
CDR3 length: 14
CDR3 protein: CASRPGQGAGEQYF
CDR3 DNA: TGTGCCAGTAGGCCGGGACAGGGGGCGGGGGAGCAGTACTTC

J gene: TRBJ2-3
D gene: TRBD1
V gene: TRBV7-9
clone size: -
CDR3 length: 15
CDR3 protein: CASSLAGGFTDTQYF
CDR3 DNA: TGTGCCAGCAGCTTGGCAGGGGGTTTCACAGATACGCAGTATTTT

J gene: TRBJ1-2
D gene: -
V gene: TRBV27
clone size: once
CDR3 length: 14
CDR3 protein: CASSLQGTNYGYTF
CDR3 DNA: TGTGCCAGCAGTTTACAGGGGACTAACTATGGCTACACCTTC

J gene: TRBJ1-2
D gene: -
V gene: TRBV25-1
clone size: -
CDR3 length: 12
CDR3 protein: CASSERGWGYTF
CDR3 DNA: TGTGCCAGCAGTGAAAGGGGGTGGGGCTACACCTTC

J gene: TRBJ1-4
D gene: TRBD1
V gene: TRBV2
clone size: -
CDR3 length: 17
CDR3 protein: CASSEGWTGPTNEKLFF
CDR3 DNA: TGTGCCAGCAGTGAAGGGTGGACAGGGCCAACTAATGAAAAACTGTTTTTT

J gene: TRBJ2-2
D gene: TRBD1
V gene: TRBV6-6
clone size: -
CDR3 length: 15
CDR3 protein: CASNTGQGMTGELFF
CDR3 DNA: TGTGCCAGCAACACGGGACAGGGGATGACCGGGGAGCTGTTTTTT

J gene: TRBJ2-5
D gene: TRBD2
V gene: TRBV27
clone size: -
CDR3 length: 15
CDR3 protein: CASNHLAGGQETQYF
CDR3 DNA: TGTGCCAGCAACCATCTAGCGGGAGGACAAGAGACCCAGTACTTC

J gene: TRBJ2-7
D gene: TRBD1
V gene: TRBV29-1
clone size: -
CDR3 length: 13
CDR3 protein: CSVATGGGHEQYF
CDR3 DNA: TGCAGCGTGGCGACAGGGGGCGGGCACGAGCAGTACTTC

J gene: TRBJ2-7
D gene: TRBD1
V gene: TRBV29-1
clone size: -
CDR3 length: 13
CDR3 protein: CSVEPGQSSEQYF
CDR3 DNA: TGCAGCGTGGAGCCGGGACAGTCGTCCGAGCAGTACTTC

J gene: TRBJ1-5
D gene: TRBD1
V gene: TRBV27
clone size: -
CDR3 length: 15
CDR3 protein: CASSPGQGEVQPQHF
CDR3 DNA: TGTGCCAGCAGTCCCGGACAGGGCGAAGTCCAGCCCCAGCATTTT

J gene: TRBJ2-7
D gene: TRBD2
V gene: TRBV9
clone size: -
CDR3 length: 15
CDR3 protein: CASSATSGSGGEQYF
CDR3 DNA: TGTGCCAGCAGCGCGACTAGCGGGAGTGGTGGGGAGCAGTACTTC

J gene: TRBJ2-1
D gene: TRBD1
V gene: TRBV7-9
clone size: few
CDR3 length: 17
CDR3 protein: CASSAQTRGPNYNEQFF
CDR3 DNA: TGTGCCAGCAGCGCTCAGACGAGGGGGCCGAACTACAATGAGCAGTTCTTC

J gene: TRBJ1-2
D gene: -
V gene: TRBV10-3
clone size: -
CDR3 length: 15
CDR3 protein: CAISESDSNNYGYTF
CDR3 DNA: TGTGCCATCAGTGAGTCGGACAGTAACAACTATGGCTACACCTTC

J gene: TRBJ2-7
D gene: TRBD2
V gene: TRBV4-2
clone size: -
CDR3 length: 16
CDR3 protein: CASSQNHGTSGPEQYF
CDR3 DNA: TGTGCCAGCAGCCAAAATCACGGGACTAGCGGCCCGGAGCAGTACTTC

J gene: TRBJ2-3
D gene: TRBD2
V gene: TRBV4-3
clone size: once
CDR3 length: 14
CDR3 protein: CASSQGAGGETQYF
CDR3 DNA: TGCGCCAGCAGCCAAGGGGCGGGAGGCGAAACGCAGTATTTT

J gene: TRBJ2-6
D gene: TRBD1
V gene: TRBV5-4
clone size: few
CDR3 length: 17
CDR3 protein: CASSFGQALSGANVLTF
CDR3 DNA: TGTGCCAGCAGCTTCGGACAGGCCCTCTCTGGGGCCAACGTCCTGACTTTC

J gene: TRBJ1-5
D gene: -
V gene: TRBV7-9
clone size: -
CDR3 length: 14
CDR3 protein: CASSQDRGLQPQHF
CDR3 DNA: TGTGCCAGCAGCCAAGATCGAGGCCTTCAGCCCCAGCATTTT

J gene: TRBJ2-7
D gene: -
V gene: TRBV27
clone size: -
CDR3 length: 14
CDR3 protein: CASRPVGHSYEQYF
CDR3 DNA: TGTGCCAGCAGACCTGTGGGCCACTCCTACGAGCAGTACTTC

J gene: TRBJ1-2
D gene: -
V gene: TRBV25-1
clone size: -
CDR3 length: 13
CDR3 protein: CASSEWGGKGYTF
CDR3 DNA: TGTGCCAGCAGTGAATGGGGAGGAAAAGGCTACACCTTC

J gene: TRBJ2-1
D gene: TRBD2
V gene: TRBV4-2
clone size: -
CDR3 length: 19
CDR3 protein: CASSQVDTSGRTSYNEQFF
CDR3 DNA: TGTGCCAGCAGCCAAGTCGATACTAGCGGGAGGACCTCCTACAATGAGCAGTTCTTC